Below, 5 T cell receptor beta chains from the same sample are listed, as sequenced in a study of shared clonotypes between healthy human individuals. Sequenced by immunoSEQ multiplex PCR; TCRdb stores in-frame clones only, minus some. The table lists roughly 1 million clones, about 80% of them singletons. The sequencing sample was made of memory CD4+ T cells sorted from blood. As for subset: CD45RA-negative fraction. The receptors were sampled from a man between 18 and 29 years old in good health.

V usage is TRBV7-2 and J usage is TRBJ2-5; D is unresolved. The CDR3 is made up of 15 amino acids. CDR1 is SGHTA and CDR2 is FQGNSA in the germline V gene. Trimming removed 3 bases from V and 5 bases from J, with 16 bases in between. The CDR3 bases are TGTGCCAGCAGCTTTTCCGGGCAGGCTCGGGAGACCCAGTACTTC. Translated, it gives CASSFSGQARETQYF.

The chain recombines TRBV7-2 with TRBJ2-7, with D tentatively TRBD1 or TRBD2 (5 bases each). V dropped 0 bases and J dropped 2 bases, with 11 bases sitting between them. Germline CDR1 is SGHTA and CDR2 is FQGNSA. The CDR3 runs 15 residues. CDR3 nucleotides: TGTGCCAGCAGCTTAGCCCGGGACCTGGCCTACGAGCAGTACTTC. Its translation is CASSLARDLAYEQYF. Full variable domain (rest looked up from reference TRBV7-2 and TRBJ2-7): GAGVSQSPSNKVTEKGKDVELRCDPISGHTALYWYRQSLGQGLEFLIYFQGNSAPDKSGLPSDRFSAERTGGSVSTLTIQRTQQEDSAVYLCASSLARDLAYEQYFGPGTRLTVT.

This chain connects TRBV11-3 to TRBJ2-2, with 7 bases identical to TRBD2. The J segment lost 1 base and the V segment lost 6 bases, leaving 2 bases of the junction unmatched. Germline V gene lookup returns CDR1 SGHNT and CDR2 YENEEA. The length of the CDR3 is 14 residues. The CDR3 sequence: CASSRGRNTGELFF. DNA for the CDR3: TGTGCCAGCAGTCGCGGGAGGAACACCGGGGAGCTGTTTTTT.

The rearrangement links TRBV7-3 to TRBJ2-2, with D possibly matching TRBD2 (6 bases). Germline-derived CDR1 and CDR2 are SGHTA and FQGTGA. CDR3 length equals 14 residues. V gave up 5 bases and J gave up 7 bases, with 14 bases separating them. The CDR3 DNA sequence: TGTGCCAGCAGCCTATCGGCGGGGAGCGGGGAGCTGTTTTTT. Its protein is CASSLSAGSGELFF.

The V and J genes are TRBV5-1 and TRBJ1-6; D might be TRBD1 (6 bases). V lost 0 bases, J lost 9 bases, and 10 bases lay in between. There are 14 residues in the CDR3. Germline V lookup: CDR1 SGHRS, CDR2 YFSETQ. CDR3 sequence (DNA): TGCGCCAGCAGCTTGGGTCAGGGGACTTCACCCCTCCACTTT. It yields the protein CASSLGQGTSPLHF. Combining the CDR3 with reference TRBV5-1 and TRBJ1-6 gives the whole variable domain KAGVTQTPRYLIKTRGQQVTLSCSPISGHRSVSWYQQTPGQGLQFLFEYFSETQRNKGNFPGRFSGRQFSNSRSEMNVSTLELGDSALYLCASSLGQGTSPLHFGNGTRLTVT.